Presented here are 5 T cell receptor beta chains from one specimen sequenced in a study of CD8 T cells in Susac syndrome. Random hexamers were used to reverse transcribe the RNA input (roughly 0.5 to 1 ug). TCRdb re-called the immunoSEQ multiplex PCR reads with MiXCR, one entry per CDR3 protein. The sample contains about 80,000 distinct CDR3 sequences, around 94% of which appear only once. The source material was CD8+ T cells from PBMCs. The receptors originated from a human donor in good health.

This chain links TRBV29-1 with TRBJ2-3; unclear D gene. The CDR3 covers 13 residues. Trimming shortened V by 6 bases and J by 2 bases, and 12 bases separated the two germline ends. CDR1 is SQVTM and CDR2 is ANQGSEA in the germline V gene. The CDR3 loop is CSVSGSITDTQYF. The CDR3 DNA sequence: TGCAGCGTGTCGGGCAGTATCACAGATACGCAGTATTTT.

CDR3 sequence: CSAVGTGDAYEQYF. Written as DNA, the CDR3 is TGCAGTGCCGTCGGGACAGGCGACGCCTACGAGCAGTACTTC. The rearrangement uses TRBV20-1 and TRBJ2-7; 8 nucleotides align to TRBD1. This CDR3 comprises 14 residues. Germline V gene data show CDR1 as DFQATT and CDR2 as SNEGSKA (reference sequence). Germline trimming cut 6 bases from V and 2 bases from J; bases unmatched to any gene: 9.

This clonotype has just one count. The chain employs TRBV19 and TRBJ2-2; unclear D gene. Between the trimmed V and J ends, which lost 7 bases and 4 bases, there was a span of 7 bases. Germline-derived CDR1 and CDR2 are LNHDA and SQIVND (reference sequence). The CDR3 spans 12 residues. The CDR3 nucleotides are TGTGCCAGTAAACGGCCCACCGGGGAGCTGTTTTTT. This sequence encodes CASKRPTGELFF.

The chain's CDR3 is CASSQNRQGGEAFF. In DNA form, the CDR3 reads TGCGCCAGCAGCCAAAACCGACAGGGCGGTGAAGCTTTCTTT. This chain connects TRBV4-1 to TRBJ1-1; TRBD1 aligns across 7 bases. The ends lost 2 bases at V and 7 bases at J; junction bases unmatched: 7. CDR1 MGHRA and CDR2 YSYEKL come from the germline V gene. CDR3 length equals 14 residues.

This sequence joins TRBV12-5 and TRBJ2-6, with unresolved D. The CDR3 spans 13 residues. Trimming stripped 3 bases from V and 0 bases from J, with 0 bases between. CDR1 LGHNT and CDR2 FRNRAP come from the germline V gene. DNA for the CDR3: TGTGCTAGTGGTTTCTCTGGGGCCAACGTCCTGACTTTC. Residues: CASGFSGANVLTF.